This T cell receptor (beta chain) was identified during a study of graft-versus-host responses after intestinal transplantation. Study as a whole: Grafts that recipients had were multivisceral, liver-intestinal, or isolated intestinal transplants. All recipients got anti-thymocyte globulin induction, then tacrolimus and steroids for 3 to 4 years. Whole-study findings and limits: Detected in recipient marrow were GvH clones, some of which were first observed in ileum or blood. Circulating GvH clones peaking coincided with falling HvG clones soon after transplant.

J was trimmed by 2 bases and V by 3 bases; bases with no gene match: 6. This CDR3 comprises 15 residues. CDR1 and CDR2 from the germline V gene are WSHSY and SAAADI. TCRdb's table, derived via immunoSEQ multiplex PCR, lists solely in-frame clones and lacks some. The profile shows 85,000 to 90,000 clones, roughly 92% of them singletons. This clone was recorded only once. Its antigen remains unknown. The TCR was taken from a human donor who received an intestinal transplant. The V and J genes are TRBV10-2 and TRBJ2-7, with 8 bases fitting TRBD2. The specimen comprised unstimulated CD4+ T cells sorted from spleen or lymph node cells, sampled before intestinal transplant. As DNA, the CDR3 is TGCGCCAGCAGTGATCAGTCGGGAGGGCCCTACGAGCAGTACTTC. It specifies CASSDQSGGPYEQYF.